This TCR beta chain originates from a study of blood T cell repertoires in COVID-19 (dated by TCRdb to the early 2020s). With regard to the full study: The collaborator samples originated in the United States, Italy and Spain and spanned the acute and convalescent phases of COVID-19. The material from the prospective study consisted of cDNA or gDNA derived from T cells, B-cell-depleted T cells, or PBMCs. Subjects who had been exposed to COVID-19, were actively infected with it, or had recovered from it provided the deeply sampled blood TCRbeta repertoires that made up the dataset. The repertoires were made available in a free public database intended to serve as a resource for research on the immune response to SARS-CoV-2. The samples were drawn from the first 160 participants of the ongoing ImmuneRACE study and from 1,254 subjects provided by 6 global collaborators. A de-identified subject ID, COVID-19 status, age in years and sex were almost always included in the sample metadata. HLA class I and class II types, where available, came from metadata supplied by the sample provider rather than from assay-based typing. What the work shows at the level of the full study, not this receptor alone: Clinical and demographic metadata were provided uncurated, with the amount varying by source and participant.

In Seattle, one collaborating source enrolled patients while the infection was active and tracked those patients longitudinally over the course of disease. Whole blood was collected in K2EDTA tubes by collaborating institutions according to the institutions' own protocols. For TCRbeta analysis, collaborators shipped samples as frozen whole blood, isolated PBMCs, or DNA extracted from either of those sample types. TCRbeta CDR3 regions were amplified from genomic DNA by means of the immunoSEQ Assay, a bias-controlled multiplex PCR. As for the authors' bioinformatics: Nucleated cell counts per sample were estimated from amplification of reference gene primers within the assay. To quantify the absolute abundance of each unique TCRbeta CDR3 rearrangement, sequence reads were collapsed and filtered. For each sample, productive Simpson clonality was calculated by taking the square root of Simpson's diversity index across productive rearrangements. Imported from immuneACCESS, the table was reduced by TCRdb to in-frame sequences with V and J called. These copies leave out some clones; in studies compared against another copy, an unresolved V gene accounts for under half, and the cause of the remainder is not known. The DNA was the basis for D and trimming; V, J and clone size are from that table. Recorded for this sample are more than 350,000 clones; approximately 88% of them occurred a single time. 3% of the sample goes to the ten largest clones.

As regards this clone: Which antigen it targets is not known. Nothing much larger sits one base from this clone, and base qualities are not available.

In the germline V gene, CDR1 corresponds to SGHDN and CDR2 to FVKESK. Trimming removed 3 bases from V and 4 bases from J, leaving 15 bases between the germline ends. From the cysteine through the phenylalanine, the CDR3 covers 16 amino acids. CDR3 DNA only is kept here, 48 bases in frame from base 1. Sequenced material: peripheral blood. This sequence uses TRBV14 and TRBJ2-2; the D gene is possibly TRBD2, with 5 bases matching. This TCR was recovered from a woman in her 30s with COVID-19, enrolled during active disease. The CDR3 in this case is CASSQLSRGRTGELFF. The nucleotides read TGTGCCAGCAGCCAGCTATCTCGGGGTCGCACCGGGGAGCTGTTTTTT.